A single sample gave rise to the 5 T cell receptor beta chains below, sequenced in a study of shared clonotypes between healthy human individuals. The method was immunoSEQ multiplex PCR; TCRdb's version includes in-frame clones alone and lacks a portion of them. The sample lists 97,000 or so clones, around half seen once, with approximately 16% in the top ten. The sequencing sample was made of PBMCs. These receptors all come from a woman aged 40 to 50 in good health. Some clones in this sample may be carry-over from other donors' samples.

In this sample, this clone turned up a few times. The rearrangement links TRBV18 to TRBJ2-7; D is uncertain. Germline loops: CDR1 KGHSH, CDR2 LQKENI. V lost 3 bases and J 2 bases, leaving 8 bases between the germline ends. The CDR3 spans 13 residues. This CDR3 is CASSPNGPYEQYF. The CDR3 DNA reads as TGTGCCAGCTCACCCAACGGCCCCTACGAGCAGTACTTC.

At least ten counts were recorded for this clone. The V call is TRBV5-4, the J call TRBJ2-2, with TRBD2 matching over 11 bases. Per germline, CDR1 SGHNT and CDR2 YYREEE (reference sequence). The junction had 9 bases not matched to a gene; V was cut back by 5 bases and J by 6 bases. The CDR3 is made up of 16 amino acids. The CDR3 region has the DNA TGTGCCAGCAGTCGCACTAGCGGGAGATCCGCCGGGGAGCTGTTTTTT. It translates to CASSRTSGRSAGELFF.

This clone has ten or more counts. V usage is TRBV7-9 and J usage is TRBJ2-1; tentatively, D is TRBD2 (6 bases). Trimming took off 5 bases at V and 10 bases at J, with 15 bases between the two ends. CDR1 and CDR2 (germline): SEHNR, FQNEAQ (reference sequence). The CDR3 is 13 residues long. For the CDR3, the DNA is TGTGCCAGCAGCCCAAGACTAGTCCGGGAGCAGTTCTTC. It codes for CASSPRLVREQFF.

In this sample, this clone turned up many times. CDR3 sequence reads: CASRRTGDNEKLFF. The CDR3 region has the DNA TGTGCCAGTAGGAGGACAGGGGATAATGAAAAACTGTTTTTT. The chain joins TRBV19 to TRBJ1-4; 9 nucleotides agree with TRBD1. V lost 6 bases to trimming and J lost 4 bases; unmatched junction nucleotides: 3. This CDR3 region has 14 residues. CDR1 and CDR2 (germline): LNHDA, SQIVND (reference sequence).

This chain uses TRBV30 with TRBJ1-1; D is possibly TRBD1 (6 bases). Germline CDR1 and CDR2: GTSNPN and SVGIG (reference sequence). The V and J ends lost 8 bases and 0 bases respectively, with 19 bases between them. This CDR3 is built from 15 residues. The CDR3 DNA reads TGTGCCAGCAGCTTTATGGGGGGCATGAACACTGAAGCTTTCTTT. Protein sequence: CASSFMGGMNTEAFF.